The 9 T cell receptor beta chains below were found in one sample sequenced in a study of early T cells in non-severe SARS-CoV-2 infection. TCRdb re-analysed the 5' RACE reads in MiXCR, keeping a single row per CDR3 protein. Of 30,000 to 40,000 distinct CDR3 sequences listed, under 5% are singletons. Sequencing was performed on whole blood. The receptors stem from an adult who was a healthcare worker with PCR-confirmed SARS-CoV-2 infection or an uninfected control (not recorded which).

The V gene is TRBV6-5, the J gene TRBJ2-1; D is perhaps TRBD2 (6 bases). The CDR3 runs to 15 residues. Germline loops: CDR1 MNHEY, CDR2 SVGAGI. The germline V and J ends were trimmed by 5 bases and 10 bases, with 21 bases remaining between them. The CDR3, as DNA: TGTGCCAGCAGTGGAGGGGAAGGGCTCCCTCAGGAGCAGTTCTTC. This sequence encodes CASSGGEGLPQEQFF.

This clonotype came up many times. The V and J genes are TRBV29-1 and TRBJ2-3, with 7 bases identical to TRBD1. CDR1 is SQVTM and CDR2 is ANQGSEA in the germline V gene. The CDR3 covers 14 residues. The CDR3 reads CSKTGDASTDTQYF. CDR3 DNA sequence: TGCAGTAAAACAGGGGACGCGAGCACAGATACGCAGTATTTT.

In its sample, this clonotype was seen many times. The chain joins TRBV12-3 or TRBV12-4 to TRBJ1-3; no clear D gene. The length of the CDR3 is 14 residues. V lost 3 bases and J lost 2, with 8 bases in between. The CDR3 is CASSFGGAGNTIYF. The DNA for the CDR3 is TGTGCCAGCAGTTTTGGCGGTGCTGGAAACACCATATATTTT.

This clonotype was detected ten times or more. The chain links TRBV19 to TRBJ2-7; D gene uncertain. This CDR3 region has 13 residues. Germline-derived CDR1 and CDR2 are LNHDA and SQIVND (reference sequence). Trimming shortened V by 5 bases and J by 3 bases, and 11 bases separated the two germline ends. The CDR3 sequence is CASSPRMDYEQYF. The CDR3 DNA reads TGTGCCAGTAGTCCGAGGATGGACTACGAGCAGTACTTC.

Worth noting for this clonotype: One junction end disagrees with the germline gene, perhaps due to a read error. V usage is TRBV7-3 and J usage is TRBJ1-1; D unresolved. The CDR3 runs to 13 residues. Germline CDR1 SGHTA, CDR2 FQGTGA. Here the CDR3 reads CANSLTFEAAAFF. CDR3 nucleotides: TGTGCCAACAGCTTAACGTTTGAGGCTGCGGCTTTCTTT.

This clonotype was counted at least ten times. The chain combines TRBV2 with TRBJ2-3; 7 bases fit TRBD2. V lost 6 bases to trimming and J lost 2 bases; unmatched junction nucleotides: 5. The CDR3 contains 14 residues. The germline V gene encodes CDR1 SNHLY and CDR2 FYNNEI. CDR3 residues: CASREGTNTDTQYF. The CDR3 nucleotides read TGTGCCAGCAGGGAGGGGACTAACACAGATACGCAGTATTTT.

This clonotype was found many times. The rearrangement joins TRBV7-9 to TRBJ1-1; maybe TRBD1 (5 bases). Germline values: CDR1 SEHNR, CDR2 FQNEAQ (reference sequence). The V and J ends lost 3 bases and 0 bases respectively, with 8 bases between them. The CDR3 totals 14 residues. CDR3 residues: CASSLTVMNTEAFF. The CDR3 nucleotides are TGTGCCAGCAGCTTGACAGTCATGAACACTGAAGCTTTCTTT.

This clonotype was counted between two and nine times. The rearrangement uses TRBV2 and TRBJ2-2, with D possibly TRBD1 on 6 matching bases. V gave up 6 bases and J gave up 3 bases, with 11 bases separating them. From germline, CDR1 is SNHLY and CDR2 FYNNEI. This CDR3 is 14 amino acids long. The CDR3 spells CASRHRVDTGELFF. The CDR3 nucleotides are TGTGCCAGCAGGCACAGGGTAGACACCGGGGAGCTGTTTTTT.

This clonotype came up a few times. The J gene is TRBJ2-2, the V gene TRBV18; D is ambiguous. Germline CDR1 and CDR2: KGHSH and LQKENI. Trimming left V 2 bases short and J 3 bases short, with 7 bases between. CDR3 length equals 14 residues. CDR3 coding DNA: TGTGCCAGCTCACCAGGGCCGCACACCGGGGAGCTGTTTTTT. Translating gives CASSPGPHTGELFF.